This TCR beta chain was captured in a study of CD8 T cells in ankylosing spondylitis. TCRdb ran MiXCR on the 5' RACE reads and lists one entry per CDR3 protein. The sample records 30,000 to 45,000 distinct CDR3 sequences, 4.5% to 6% being singletons. General study findings and limits: Researchers reportedly found disease-linked clones significantly enriched in matched ankylosing spondylitis synovial fluid.

This CDR3 is 17 amino acids long. Per germline, CDR1 MGHRA and CDR2 YSYEKL. V was pared by 4 bases and J by 10 bases, with 14 bases of the junction left unmatched. Ten or more counts support this clonotype. The target antigen is unknown. The TCR sequence derives from a male donor with ankylosing spondylitis or in good health (not recorded which). Sequencing was carried out using blood, either unsorted or a sorted T cell fraction (not recorded which). The chain is built from TRBV4-1 and TRBJ1-6; the match to TRBD1 covers 9 bases. The CDR3 DNA sequence: TGCGCCAGCAGCCTAAAAACCTCCGGGACAGGGAGATCACCCCTCCACTTT. It specifies CASSLKTSGTGRSPLHF.